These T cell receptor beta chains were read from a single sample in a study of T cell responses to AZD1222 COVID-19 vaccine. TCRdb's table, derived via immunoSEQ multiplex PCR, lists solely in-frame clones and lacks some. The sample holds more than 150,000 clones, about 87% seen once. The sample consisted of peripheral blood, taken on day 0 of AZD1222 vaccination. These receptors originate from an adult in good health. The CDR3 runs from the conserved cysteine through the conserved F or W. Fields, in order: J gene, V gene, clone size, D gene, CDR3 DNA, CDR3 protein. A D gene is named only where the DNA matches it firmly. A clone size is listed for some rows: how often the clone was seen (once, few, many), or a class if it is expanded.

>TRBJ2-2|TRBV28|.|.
TGTGCCAGCAGTGCCCTCTGGGGGTCGAACACCGGGGAGCTGTTTTTT
CASSALWGSNTGELFF
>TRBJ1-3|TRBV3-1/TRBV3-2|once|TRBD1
TGTGCCAGCAGCCTGACAGGGGTTTCTGGAAACACCATATATTTT
CASSLTGVSGNTIYF
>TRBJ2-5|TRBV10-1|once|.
TGCGCCAGCAGTGATGGACACCAAGAGACCCAGTACTTC
CASSDGHQETQYF
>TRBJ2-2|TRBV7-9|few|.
TGTGCCAGCAGCTTATTCCAGGGGTCGAACACCGGGGAGCTGTTTTTT
CASSLFQGSNTGELFF
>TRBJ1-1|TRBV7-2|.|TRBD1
TGTGCCAGCAGCTTAGTGGCAGGGGGCTCGGCTGAAGCTTTCTTT
CASSLVAGGSAEAFF
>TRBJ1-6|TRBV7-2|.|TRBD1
TGTGCCAGCAGCTTAGGAGGGACAGAGAATAATTCACCCCTCCACTTT
CASSLGGTENNSPLHF
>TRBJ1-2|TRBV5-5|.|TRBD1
TGTGCCAGCAGCACCCGGACAGGTTCTGGCTACACCTTC
CASSTRTGSGYTF
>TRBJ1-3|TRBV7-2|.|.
TGTGCCAGCAGCTTCAACACCGGGGGTCCTGGAAACACCATATATTTT
CASSFNTGGPGNTIYF
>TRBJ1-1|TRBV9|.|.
TGTGCCAGCAGCGGGGGGCTTGCTTCGGACACTGAAGCTTTCTTT
CASSGGLASDTEAFF
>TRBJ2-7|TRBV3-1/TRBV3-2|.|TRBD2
TGTGCCAGCAGCCAAGATCGGTCTAGCGGAACCTACGAGCAGTACTTC
CASSQDRSSGTYEQYF
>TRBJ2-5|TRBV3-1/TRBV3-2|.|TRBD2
TGTGCCAGCAGCCAAGATACGGGGGGTCTCGGGACCCCGGGGACCCAGTACTTC
CASSQDTGGLGTPGTQYF
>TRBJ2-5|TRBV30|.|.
TGTGCCTGGAGTGAACAGCGAGAGACCCAGTACTTC
CAWSEQRETQYF
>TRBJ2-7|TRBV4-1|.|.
TGCGCCAGCAGCCTCTTTACGGCTAGCGCTTCCTACGAGCAGTACTTC
CASSLFTASASYEQYF
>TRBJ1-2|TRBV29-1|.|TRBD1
TGCAGCGTTGAAGGGGGACAGGCCAACTATGGCTACACCTTC
CSVEGGQANYGYTF
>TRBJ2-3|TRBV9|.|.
TGTGCCAGCAGCCCCACTGGGCTAGGAACAGATACGCAGTATTTT
CASSPTGLGTDTQYF
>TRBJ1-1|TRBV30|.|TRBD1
TGTGCCTGGAGTGCCGGGACAGGGGCCCCCGTTGGGACTGAAGCTTTCTTT
CAWSAGTGAPVGTEAFF
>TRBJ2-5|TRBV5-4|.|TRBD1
TGTGCCAGCAGCTCTAGTGAGGGACAGGGACCCTTGGGCCAGTACTTC
CASSSSEGQGPLGQYF
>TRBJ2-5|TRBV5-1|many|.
TGCGCCAGCAGCCCCAACGTCCAAGAGACCCAGTACTTC
CASSPNVQETQYF
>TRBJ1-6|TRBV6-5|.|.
TGTGCCAGCAGTTGGGACCCCGGGTCACCCCTCCACTTT
CASSWDPGSPLHF
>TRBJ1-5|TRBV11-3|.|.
TGTGCCAGCACCTTAAACAGGTCCCAGCATTTT
CASTLNRSQHF
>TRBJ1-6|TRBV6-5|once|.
TGTGCCAGCAGTCCAAACGGCAGGGTAGTGTCACCCCTCCACTTT
CASSPNGRVVSPLHF